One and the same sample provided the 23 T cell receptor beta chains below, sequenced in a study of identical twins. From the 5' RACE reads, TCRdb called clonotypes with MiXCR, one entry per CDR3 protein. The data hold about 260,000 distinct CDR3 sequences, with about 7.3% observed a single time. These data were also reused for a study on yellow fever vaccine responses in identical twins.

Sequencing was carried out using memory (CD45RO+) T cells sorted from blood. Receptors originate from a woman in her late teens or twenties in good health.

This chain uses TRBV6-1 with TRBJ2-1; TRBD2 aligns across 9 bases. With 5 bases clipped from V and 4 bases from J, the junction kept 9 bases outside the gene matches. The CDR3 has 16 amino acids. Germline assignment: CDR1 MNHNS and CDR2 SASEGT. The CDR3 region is CASSRSRLAAYNEQFF. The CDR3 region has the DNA TGTGCCAGCAGTCGTTCCCGACTAGCGGCTTACAATGAGCAGTTCTTC.

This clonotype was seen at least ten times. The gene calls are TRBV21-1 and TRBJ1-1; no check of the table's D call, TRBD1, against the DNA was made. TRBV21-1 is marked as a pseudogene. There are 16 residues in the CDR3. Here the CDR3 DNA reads TGTGCCAGCAGCGTGCGTTGGGGGCATCCTTGGGCTGAAGCTTTCTTT. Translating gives CASSVRWGHPWAEAFF.

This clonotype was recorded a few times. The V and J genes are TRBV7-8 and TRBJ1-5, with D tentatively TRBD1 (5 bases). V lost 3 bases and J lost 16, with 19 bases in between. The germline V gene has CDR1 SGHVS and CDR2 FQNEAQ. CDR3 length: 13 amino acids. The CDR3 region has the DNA TGTGCCAGCAGCTTCGACAGAACAGTGAAGCCCCATTTT. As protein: CASSFDRTVKPHF.

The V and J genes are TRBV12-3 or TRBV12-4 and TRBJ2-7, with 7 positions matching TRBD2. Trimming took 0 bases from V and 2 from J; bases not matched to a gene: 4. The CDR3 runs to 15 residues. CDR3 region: CASSLASSGPYEQYF. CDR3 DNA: TGTGCCAGCAGTTTAGCGTCTAGCGGACCCTACGAGCAGTACTTC.

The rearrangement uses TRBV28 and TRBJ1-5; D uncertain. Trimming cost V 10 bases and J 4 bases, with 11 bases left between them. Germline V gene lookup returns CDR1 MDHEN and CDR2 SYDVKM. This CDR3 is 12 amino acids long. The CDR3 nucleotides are TGTGCCACCACGGACGGGAATCAGCCCCAGCATTTT. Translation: CATTDGNQPQHF.

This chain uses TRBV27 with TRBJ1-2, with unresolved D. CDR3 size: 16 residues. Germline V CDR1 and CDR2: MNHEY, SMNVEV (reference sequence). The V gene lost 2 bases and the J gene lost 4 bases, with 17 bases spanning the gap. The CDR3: CASSLQSDGGSYGYTF. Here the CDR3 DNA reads TGTGCCAGCAGTTTACAGTCGGACGGCGGTAGCTATGGCTACACCTTC.

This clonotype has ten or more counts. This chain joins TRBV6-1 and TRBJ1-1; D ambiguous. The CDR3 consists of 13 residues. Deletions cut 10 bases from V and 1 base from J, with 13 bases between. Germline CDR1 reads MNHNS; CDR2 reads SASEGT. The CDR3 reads CAIQRRENTEAFF. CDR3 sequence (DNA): TGTGCCATCCAAAGGCGGGAGAACACTGAAGCTTTCTTT.

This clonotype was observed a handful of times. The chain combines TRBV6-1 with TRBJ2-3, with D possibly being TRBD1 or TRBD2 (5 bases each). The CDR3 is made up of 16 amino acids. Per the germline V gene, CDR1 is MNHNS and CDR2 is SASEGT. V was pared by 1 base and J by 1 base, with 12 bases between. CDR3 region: CASSEDMGVGTDTQYF. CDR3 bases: TGTGCCAGCAGTGAAGATATGGGGGTCGGCACAGATACGCAGTATTTT.

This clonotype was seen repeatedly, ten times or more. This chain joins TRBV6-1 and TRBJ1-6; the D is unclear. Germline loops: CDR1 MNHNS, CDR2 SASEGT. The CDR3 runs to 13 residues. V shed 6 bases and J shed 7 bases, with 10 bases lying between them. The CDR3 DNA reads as TGTGCCAGCAGAAGGGTCCCGAATTCACCCCTCCACTTT. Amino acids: CASRRVPNSPLHF.

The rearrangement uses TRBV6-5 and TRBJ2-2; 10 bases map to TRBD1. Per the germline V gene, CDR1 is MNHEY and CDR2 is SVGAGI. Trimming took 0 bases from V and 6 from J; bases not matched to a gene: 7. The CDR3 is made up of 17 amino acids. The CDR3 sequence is CASSYSGGQGLSGELFF. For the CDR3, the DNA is TGTGCCAGCAGTTACTCCGGGGGACAGGGGTTATCCGGGGAGCTGTTTTTT.

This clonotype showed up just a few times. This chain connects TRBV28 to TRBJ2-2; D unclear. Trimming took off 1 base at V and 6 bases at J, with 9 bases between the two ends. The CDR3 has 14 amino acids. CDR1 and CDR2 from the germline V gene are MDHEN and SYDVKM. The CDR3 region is CASSLYVGSGELFF. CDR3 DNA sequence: TGTGCCAGCAGTTTATATGTGGGATCCGGGGAGCTGTTTTTT.

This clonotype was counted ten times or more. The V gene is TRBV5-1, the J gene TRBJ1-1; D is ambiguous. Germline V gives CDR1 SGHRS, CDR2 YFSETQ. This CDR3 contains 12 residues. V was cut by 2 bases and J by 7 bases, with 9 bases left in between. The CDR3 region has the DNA TGCGCCAGCAGCTTCATACGGGTTGAAGCTTTCTTT. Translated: CASSFIRVEAFF.

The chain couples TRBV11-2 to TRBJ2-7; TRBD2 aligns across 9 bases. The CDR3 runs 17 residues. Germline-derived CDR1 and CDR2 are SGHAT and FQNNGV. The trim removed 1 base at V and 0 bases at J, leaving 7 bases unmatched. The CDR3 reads CASSLVLAGGSSYEQYF. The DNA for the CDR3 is TGTGCCAGCAGCTTAGTGTTGGCGGGAGGGAGCTCCTACGAGCAGTACTTC.

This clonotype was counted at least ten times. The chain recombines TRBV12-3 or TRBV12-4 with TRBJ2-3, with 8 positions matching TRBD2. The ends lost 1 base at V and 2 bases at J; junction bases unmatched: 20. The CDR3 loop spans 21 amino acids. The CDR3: CASSLESRYTNAGGHTDTQYF. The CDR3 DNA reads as TGTGCCAGCAGTTTAGAGTCCCGGTATACAAATGCGGGAGGCCACACAGATACGCAGTATTTT.

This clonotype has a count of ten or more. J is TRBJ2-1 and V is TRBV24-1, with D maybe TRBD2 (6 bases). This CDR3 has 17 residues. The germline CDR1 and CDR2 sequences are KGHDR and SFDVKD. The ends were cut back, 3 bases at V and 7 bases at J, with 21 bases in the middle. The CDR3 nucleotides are TGTGCCACCAGTGATCCGGGGGACTCTAGATTGGAAAATGAGCAGTTCTTC. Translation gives CATSDPGDSRLENEQFF.

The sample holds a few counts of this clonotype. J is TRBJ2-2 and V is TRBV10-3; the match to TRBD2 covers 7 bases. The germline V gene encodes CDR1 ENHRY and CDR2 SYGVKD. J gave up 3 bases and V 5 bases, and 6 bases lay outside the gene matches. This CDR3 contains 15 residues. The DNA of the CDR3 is TGTGCCATCAGTTATCGGGAGGTTGACACCGGGGAGCTGTTTTTT. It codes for CAISYREVDTGELFF.

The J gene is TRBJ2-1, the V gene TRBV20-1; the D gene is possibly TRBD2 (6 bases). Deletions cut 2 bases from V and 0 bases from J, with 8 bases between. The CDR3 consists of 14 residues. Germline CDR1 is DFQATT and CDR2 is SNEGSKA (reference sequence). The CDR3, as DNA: TGCAGTGCTAGAAAGGGAGGCTCCTACAATGAGCAGTTCTTC. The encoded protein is CSARKGGSYNEQFF.

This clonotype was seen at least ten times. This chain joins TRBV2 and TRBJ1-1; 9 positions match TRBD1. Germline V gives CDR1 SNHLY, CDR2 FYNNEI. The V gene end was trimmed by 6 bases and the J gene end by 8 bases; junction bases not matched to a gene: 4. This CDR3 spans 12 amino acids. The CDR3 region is CASRRDREEAFF. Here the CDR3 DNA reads TGTGCCAGCAGGAGGGACAGGGAAGAAGCTTTCTTT.

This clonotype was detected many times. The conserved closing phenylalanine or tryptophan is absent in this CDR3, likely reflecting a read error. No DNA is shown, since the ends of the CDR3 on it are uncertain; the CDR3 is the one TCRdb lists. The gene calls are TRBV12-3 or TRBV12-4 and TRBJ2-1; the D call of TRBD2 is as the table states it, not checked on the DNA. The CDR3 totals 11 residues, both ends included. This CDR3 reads CASSSGTSPRI.

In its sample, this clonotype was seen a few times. CDR3 in DNA: TGTGCCAGCATGGTTGGCGGGAGCACAGATACGCAGTATTTT. Protein: CASMVGGSTDTQYF. The rearrangement links TRBV2 to TRBJ2-3; tentatively, D is TRBD2 (5 bases). The germline V and J ends were trimmed by 7 bases and 0 bases, with 11 bases remaining between them. The CDR3 covers 14 residues. Germline values: CDR1 SNHLY, CDR2 FYNNEI.

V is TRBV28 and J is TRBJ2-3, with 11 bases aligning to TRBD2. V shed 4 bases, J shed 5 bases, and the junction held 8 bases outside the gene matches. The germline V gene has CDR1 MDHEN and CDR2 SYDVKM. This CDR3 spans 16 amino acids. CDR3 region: CASSSSSSGGRDTQYF. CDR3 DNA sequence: TGTGCCAGCAGTTCCTCCTCTAGCGGGGGGCGAGATACGCAGTATTTT.

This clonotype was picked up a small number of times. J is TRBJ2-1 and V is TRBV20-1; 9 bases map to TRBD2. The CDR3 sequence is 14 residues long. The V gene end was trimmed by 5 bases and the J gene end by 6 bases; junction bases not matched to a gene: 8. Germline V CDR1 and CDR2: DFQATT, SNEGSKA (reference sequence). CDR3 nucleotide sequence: TGCAGTGCTCCCCTAGCGGGGTTGCTCAATGAGCAGTTCTTC. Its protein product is CSAPLAGLLNEQFF.

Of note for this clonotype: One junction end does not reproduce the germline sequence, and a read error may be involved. The DNA for the CDR3 is TGTGCCAGCGGCCACACCGGGGAGCTGTTTTTT. Its translation is CASGHTGELFF. V gene TRBV3-1 combines with J gene TRBJ2-2, with D unclear. The CDR3 is made up of 11 amino acids. From germline, CDR1 is LGHDT and CDR2 YNNKEL (reference sequence). Supplemented by reference TRBV3-1 and TRBJ2-2, the full variable domain reads DTAVSQTPKYLVTQMGNDKSIKCEQNLGHDTMYWYKQDSKKFLKIMFSYNNKELIINETVPNRFSPKSPDKAHLNLHINSLELGDSAVYFCASGHTGELFFGEGSRLTVL.